This T cell receptor (beta chain) was observed in a study of blood T cell repertoires in COVID-19 (TCRdb year 2020). About the study as a whole: Samples covering the acute and convalescent phases of COVID-19 were provided by collaborators in the United States, Italy and Spain. The dataset comprised deeply sampled blood TCRbeta repertoires from subjects exposed to, actively infected with, or recovered from COVID-19. The samples were drawn from two sources: the first 160 participants of the ongoing ImmuneRACE study, and fewer than 1,500 subjects contributed by 6 global collaborators. Where available, HLA class I and class II types were obtained from metadata supplied by the sample provider rather than from assay-based typing. The sample metadata nearly always contained a de-identified subject ID, COVID-19 status, age in years and sex. The material from the prospective study consisted of cDNA or gDNA derived from T cells, B-cell-depleted T cells, or PBMCs. The repertoires were made available in a free public database intended to serve as a resource for research on the immune response to SARS-CoV-2.

A remark on this clone: Its target antigen remains unknown. Per-base quality was not reported, and no clone a single base away is much larger than it.

TCRbeta CDR3 regions were amplified from genomic DNA using the immunoSEQ Assay, a bias-controlled multiplex PCR. As for how the authors treated the data: The number of nucleated cells in each sample was estimated by amplification of reference gene primers within the assay. Sequence reads were collapsed and filtered to measure the absolute abundance of every unique TCRbeta CDR3 rearrangement. For each sample, productive Simpson clonality was calculated as the square root of Simpson's diversity index across productive rearrangements. TCRdb provides this immuneACCESS table in a form limited to in-frame rearrangements. Some clones are lacking; in checked studies, under half of them reflect an unresolved V gene, and why the rest are absent is not known. The V and J calls and clone size were taken over from that table, and D and trimming were inferred from the DNA. The sample contains roughly 120,000 clones, around 88% of them found a single time. The biggest ten clones account for about 0.9% of the sample.

The paper as a whole reports these results and caveats: The quantity of clinical and demographic metadata differed by source and by participant and was supplied without curation.

Collaborating institutions collected whole blood in K2EDTA tubes following their own protocols. For TCRbeta analysis, collaborators shipped samples as frozen whole blood, isolated PBMCs, or DNA extracted from either of those sample types. The junction shows trimming of 0 bases on V and 6 bases on J, plus 5 bases between the germline ends. Inclusive of the bounding cysteine and phenylalanine, the CDR3 is 12 residues long. The DNA shown is the 36-base CDR3, in frame from base 1. CDR1 SGHDN and CDR2 FVKESK were looked up in the germline V gene. The sequence was obtained from a woman aged 45-60 years with active or convalescent COVID-19. Recombination linked TRBV14 to TRBJ1-2; TRBD1 is possibly the D segment (5 matching bases). The sequenced sample was peripheral blood. The sequenced DNA is TGTGCCAGCAGCCAAGAAGGGGATGGCTACACCTTC. Translated, this is CASSQEGDGYTF.